This passage covers 13 T cell receptor beta chains from one sample sequenced in a study of blood T cell repertoires in COVID-19. Here immunoSEQ multiplex PCR was the method, and the copy in TCRdb shows in-frame clones only, minus some. The sample contains 100,000 to 150,000 clones, roughly 79% of which appear only once. Sample: peripheral blood. These receptors all come from a man between 65 and 85 years old with acute or convalescent COVID-19.

The chain joins TRBV4-2 to TRBJ1-2; a weak D match, TRBD1 (5 bases). The V end lost 0 bases, the J end lost 8 bases, and 13 bases lay between the germline ends. The CDR3 sequence is 14 residues long. CDR1 is LGHNA, CDR2 YNFKEQ, per germline. The CDR3 loop reads CASSQDPSQGGYTF. The CDR3 nucleotides are TGTGCCAGCAGCCAAGATCCCTCCCAGGGAGGCTACACCTTC.

This clone has just a few counts. The chain is built from TRBV28 and TRBJ1-2; D not resolved. Between the trimmed V and J ends, which lost 2 bases and 2 bases, there was a span of 15 bases. This CDR3 contains 16 residues. Germline values: CDR1 MDHEN, CDR2 SYDVKM. The CDR3 reads CASSLAEMVLNYGYTF. The CDR3 DNA follows: TGTGCCAGCAGTTTAGCTGAAATGGTCCTAAACTATGGCTACACCTTC.

The gene calls are TRBV10-3 and TRBJ2-1; 8 nucleotides agree with TRBD1. With V trimmed by 2 bases and J by 4 bases, 1 base remained unmatched. The CDR3 contains 14 residues. In germline, CDR1 is ENHRY, CDR2 SYGVKD. Written as DNA, the CDR3 is TGTGCCATCAGTGAGGGACAGGGATACAATGAGCAGTTCTTC. As protein: CAISEGQGYNEQFF.

The CDR3, as DNA: TGTGCCAGCAGCTTAATCGTTAATGAGCAGTTCTTC. Translated, it gives CASSLIVNEQFF. The genes are TRBV7-2 and TRBJ2-1; no reliable D call. Looked up from germline, CDR1 is SGHTA and CDR2 is FQGNSA. This CDR3 has 12 amino acids. Trimming cost V 2 bases and J 7 bases, with 6 bases left between them.

The rearrangement uses TRBV27 and TRBJ2-3, with TRBD2 matching 11 bases. Losses at the gene ends were 8 bases for V and 7 bases for J; bases not matched to a gene: 14. CDR1 and CDR2 (germline): MNHEY, SMNVEV (reference sequence). This CDR3 comprises 16 residues. CDR3: CASLFNSGGGTNTQYF. The DNA for the CDR3 is TGTGCCAGCCTTTTTAATAGCGGGGGGGGTACGAATACGCAGTATTTT.

The chain employs TRBV9 and TRBJ1-2; TRBD1 matches at 7 bases. The junction had 16 bases not matched to a gene; V was cut back by 3 bases and J by 8 bases. The CDR3 covers 16 residues. The germline V gene has CDR1 SGDLS and CDR2 YYNGEE. The CDR3 region has the DNA TGTGCCAGCAGCGCGGACAGGAATCCCCCACTGGACGGCTACACCTTC. This sequence encodes CASSADRNPPLDGYTF. Full variable domain (outside the CDR3, taken from reference TRBV9 and TRBJ1-2): DSGVTQTPKHLITATGQRVTLRCSPRSGDLSVYWYQQSLDQGLQFLIQYYNGEERAKGNILERFSAQQFPDLHSELNLSSLELGDSALYFCASSADRNPPLDGYTFGSGTRLTVV.

The J gene is TRBJ1-1, the V gene TRBV7-2; tentatively, D is TRBD1 (5 bases). The V end was cut by 6 bases, the J end by 3 bases, with 14 bases between. There are 14 residues in the CDR3. Germline V CDR1 and CDR2: SGHTA, FQGNSA. CDR3: CASSFQGRDTEAFF. As DNA, the CDR3 is TGTGCCAGCAGTTTCCAGGGCAGGGACACTGAAGCTTTCTTT. The entire variable domain, with the rest obtained from reference TRBV7-2 and TRBJ1-1, is as follows: GAGVSQSPSNKVTEKGKDVELRCDPISGHTALYWYRQSLGQGLEFLIYFQGNSAPDKSGLPSDRFSAERTGGSVSTLTIQRTQQEDSAVYLCASSFQGRDTEAFFGQGTRLTVV.

J is TRBJ1-5 and V is TRBV19; maybe TRBD1 (5 bases). With 3 bases removed from V and 2 bases from J, the gap between germline ends came to 11 bases. Germline loops: CDR1 LNHDA, CDR2 SQIVND (reference sequence). This CDR3 spans 15 amino acids. The CDR3 region is CASSINGGGNQPQHF. In DNA form, the CDR3 reads TGTGCCAGTAGTATCAATGGGGGGGGCAATCAGCCCCAGCATTTT.

This rearrangement joins TRBV5-4 to TRBJ2-3, with 7 bases matching TRBD2. This CDR3 comprises 16 residues. CDR1 and CDR2 from the germline V gene are SGHNT and YYREEE (reference sequence). Unmatched junction bases numbered 11, after V lost 0 bases and J lost 7 bases. CDR3 protein: CASSLVAGVAWHTQYF. CDR3 in DNA: TGTGCCAGCAGCTTGGTTGCGGGGGTAGCGTGGCATACGCAGTATTTT.

The rearrangement uses TRBV5-5 and TRBJ1-2; 7 positions agree with TRBD1. Unmatched junction bases numbered 2, after V lost 3 bases and J lost 6 bases. The germline gives CDR1 SGHKS, CDR2 YYEKEE (reference sequence). The CDR3 loop spans 12 amino acids. The CDR3 DNA is TGTGCCAGCAGCTCAGGGGGTAATGGCTACACCTTC. This translates into CASSSGGNGYTF.

This clone appeared a single time. The chain couples TRBV7-2 to TRBJ2-7; 11 nucleotides match TRBD2. Trimming cost V 3 bases and J 6 bases; bases outside gene matches: 4. Germline CDR1 SGHTA, CDR2 FQGNSA. This CDR3 comprises 14 residues. The CDR3 DNA reads as TGTGCCAGCAGCTTTAGCGGGGGGGACCGCGAGCAGTACTTC. It is translated as CASSFSGGDREQYF.

This chain connects TRBV2 to TRBJ2-5; 7 nucleotides line up with TRBD1. The ends lost 6 bases at V and 5 bases at J; junction bases unmatched: 3. The CDR3 has 12 amino acids. CDR1 and CDR2 (germline): SNHLY, FYNNEI. The CDR3 nucleotides are TGTGCCAGCAGGAGGGACAGTGAGACCCAGTACTTC. Translation gives CASRRDSETQYF.

V usage is TRBV6-2 or TRBV6-3 and J usage is TRBJ1-2; D is uncertain. Deletions cut 8 bases from V and 5 bases from J, with 15 bases between. Germline CDR1 reads MNHEY; CDR2 reads SVGEGT. The CDR3 totals 13 residues. The CDR3 spells CASRRGGTYGYTF. The CDR3 nucleotides are TGTGCCAGCCGCCGTGGAGGAACATATGGCTACACCTTC.